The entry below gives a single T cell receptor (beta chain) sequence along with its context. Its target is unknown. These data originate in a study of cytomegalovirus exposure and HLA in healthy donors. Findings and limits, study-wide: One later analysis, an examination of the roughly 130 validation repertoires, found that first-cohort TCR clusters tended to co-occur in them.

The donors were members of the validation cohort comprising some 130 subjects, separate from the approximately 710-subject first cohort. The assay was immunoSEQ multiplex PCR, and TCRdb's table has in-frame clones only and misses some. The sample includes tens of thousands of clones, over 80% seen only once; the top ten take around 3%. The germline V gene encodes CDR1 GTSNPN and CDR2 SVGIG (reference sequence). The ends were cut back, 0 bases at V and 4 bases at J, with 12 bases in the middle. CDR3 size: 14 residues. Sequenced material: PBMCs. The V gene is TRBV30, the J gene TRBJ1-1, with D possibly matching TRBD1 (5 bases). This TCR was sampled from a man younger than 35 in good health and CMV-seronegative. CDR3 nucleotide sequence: TGTGCCTGGAGTGTAGGCGCCGGGGGCACTGAAGCTTTCTTT. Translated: CAWSVGAGGTEAFF. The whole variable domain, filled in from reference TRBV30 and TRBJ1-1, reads SQTIHQWPATLVQPVGSPLSLECTVEGTSNPNLYWYRQAAGRGLQLLFYSVGIGQISSEVPQNLSASRPQDRQFILSSKKLLLSDSGFYLCAWSVGAGGTEAFFGQGTRLTVV.